This T cell receptor (beta chain) was obtained from a study of identical twins. The CDR3 spans 17 residues. Germline V gene data show CDR1 as SQVTM and CDR2 as ANQGSEA. Germline trimming cut 6 bases from V and 4 bases from J; bases unmatched to any gene: 21. TCRdb recomputed calls from the 5' RACE reads with MiXCR, one row per CDR3 protein. The data contain hundreds of thousands of distinct CDR3 sequences, approximately 24% of them singletons. Study outcomes and limitations: Weaker excess twin sharing was seen among beta out-of-frame sequences.

Note on this clonotype: What it binds is not known.

These data were also filed under a second study, of T cells expressing NK-cell markers. That work states: Repertoire data for TCR beta were derived from sorted T cells (CD3+CD56+NKG2C+, CD3+CD56+NKG2C- and CD3+CD56-NKG2C+). Seven of the eight sequenced donors were classified as HCMV-seropositive, and one was classified as seronegative. Whether expanded NKG2C-expressing T cell clones recognize HCMV is unknown.

The sequence came from a young woman in good health. The rearrangement uses TRBV29-1 and TRBJ2-7, with 7 bases lining up with TRBD2. The sequencing input was CD4+ T cells sorted from blood. The CDR3 loop is CSVAPSSGVRRGYEQYF. CDR3 bases: TGCAGCGTCGCCCCTTCGAGCGGGGTCCGCCGGGGGTACGAGCAGTACTTC.